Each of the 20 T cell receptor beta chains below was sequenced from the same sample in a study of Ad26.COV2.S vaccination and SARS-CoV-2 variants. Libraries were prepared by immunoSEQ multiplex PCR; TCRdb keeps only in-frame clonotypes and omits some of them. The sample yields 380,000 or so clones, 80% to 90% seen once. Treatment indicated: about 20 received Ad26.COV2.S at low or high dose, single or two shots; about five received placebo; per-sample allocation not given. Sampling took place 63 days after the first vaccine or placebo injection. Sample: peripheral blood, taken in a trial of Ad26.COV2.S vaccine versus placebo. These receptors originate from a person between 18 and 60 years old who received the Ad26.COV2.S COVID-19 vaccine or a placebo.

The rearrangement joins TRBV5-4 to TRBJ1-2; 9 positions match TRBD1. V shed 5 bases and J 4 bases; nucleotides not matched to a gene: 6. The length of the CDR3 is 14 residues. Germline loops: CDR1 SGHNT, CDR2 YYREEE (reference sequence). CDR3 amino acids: CASRGQGGSYGYTF. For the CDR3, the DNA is TGTGCCAGCAGGGGACAGGGTGGCAGCTATGGCTACACCTTC.

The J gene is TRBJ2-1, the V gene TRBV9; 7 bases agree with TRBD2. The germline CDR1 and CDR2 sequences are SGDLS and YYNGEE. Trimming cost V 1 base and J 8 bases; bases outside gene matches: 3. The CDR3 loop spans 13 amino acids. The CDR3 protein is CASSVSGRDEQFF. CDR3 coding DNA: TGTGCCAGCAGCGTATCGGGGAGGGATGAGCAGTTCTTC. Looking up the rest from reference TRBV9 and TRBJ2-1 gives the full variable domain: DSGVTQTPKHLITATGQRVTLRCSPRSGDLSVYWYQQSLDQGLQFLIQYYNGEERAKGNILERFSAQQFPDLHSELNLSSLELGDSALYFCASSVSGRDEQFFGPGTRLTVL.

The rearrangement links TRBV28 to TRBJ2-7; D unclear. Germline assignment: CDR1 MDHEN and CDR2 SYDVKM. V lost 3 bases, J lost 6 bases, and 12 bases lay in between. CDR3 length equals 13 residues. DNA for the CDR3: TGTGCCAGCAGTTTGATCGGGTTGGGCGAGCAGTACTTC. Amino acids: CASSLIGLGEQYF.

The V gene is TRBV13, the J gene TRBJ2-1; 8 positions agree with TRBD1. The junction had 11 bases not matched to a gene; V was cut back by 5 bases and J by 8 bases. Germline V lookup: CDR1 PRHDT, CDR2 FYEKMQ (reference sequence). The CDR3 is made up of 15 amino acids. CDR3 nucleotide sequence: TGTGCCAGCAGCGGAACAGGGGGGAGAGGGGATGAGCAGTTCTTC. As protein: CASSGTGGRGDEQFF.

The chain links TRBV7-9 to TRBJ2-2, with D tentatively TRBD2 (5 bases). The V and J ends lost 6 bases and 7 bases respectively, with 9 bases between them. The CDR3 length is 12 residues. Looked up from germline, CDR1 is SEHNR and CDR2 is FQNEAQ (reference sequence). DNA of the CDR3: TGTGCCAGCAGTAGGGAGATCGGGGAGCTGTTTTTT. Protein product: CASSREIGELFF.

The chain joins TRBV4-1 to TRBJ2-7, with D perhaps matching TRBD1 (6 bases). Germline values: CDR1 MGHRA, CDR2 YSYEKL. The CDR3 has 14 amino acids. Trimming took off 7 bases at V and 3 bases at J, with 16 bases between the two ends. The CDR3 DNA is TGCGCCAGCACCGACAGGTTTCCAGGCTACGAGCAGTACTTC. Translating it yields CASTDRFPGYEQYF.

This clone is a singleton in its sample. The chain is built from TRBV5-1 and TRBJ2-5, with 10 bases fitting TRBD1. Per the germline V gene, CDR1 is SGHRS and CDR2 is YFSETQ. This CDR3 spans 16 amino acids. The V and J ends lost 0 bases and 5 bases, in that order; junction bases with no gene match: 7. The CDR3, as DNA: TGCGCCAGCAGCTTGGCCTCGCGGACAGGGGGTGAGACCCAGTACTTC. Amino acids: CASSLASRTGGETQYF.

In DNA form, the CDR3 reads TGTGCCAGCAGTTACTCGCGAGGGGGACTTAACCGGGAGCTGTTTTTT. Encoded protein: CASSYSRGGLNRELFF. The V gene is TRBV6-2 or TRBV6-3, the J gene TRBJ2-2; D possibly matches TRBD1 or TRBD2 (6 bases each). Per germline, CDR1 MNHEY and CDR2 SVGEGT. This CDR3 contains 16 residues. V gave up 0 bases and J gave up 9 bases, with 17 bases separating them.

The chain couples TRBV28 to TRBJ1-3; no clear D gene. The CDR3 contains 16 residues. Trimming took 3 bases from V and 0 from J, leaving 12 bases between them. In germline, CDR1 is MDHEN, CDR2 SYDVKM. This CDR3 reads CASSFLRVSSGNTIYF. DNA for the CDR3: TGTGCCAGCAGTTTCTTACGGGTTAGCTCTGGAAACACCATATATTTT. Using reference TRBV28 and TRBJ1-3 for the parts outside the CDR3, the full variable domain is DVKVTQSSRYLVKRTGEKVFLECVQDMDHENMFWYRQDPGLGLRLIYFSYDVKMKEKGDIPEGYSVSREKKERFSLILESASTNQTSMYLCASSFLRVSSGNTIYFGEGSWLTVV.

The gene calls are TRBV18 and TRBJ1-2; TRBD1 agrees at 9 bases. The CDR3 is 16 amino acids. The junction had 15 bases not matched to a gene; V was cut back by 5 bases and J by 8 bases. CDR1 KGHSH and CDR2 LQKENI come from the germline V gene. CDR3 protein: CASSSNRDRDGRGYTF. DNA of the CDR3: TGTGCCAGCTCATCCAACCGGGACAGGGATGGTAGAGGCTACACCTTC.

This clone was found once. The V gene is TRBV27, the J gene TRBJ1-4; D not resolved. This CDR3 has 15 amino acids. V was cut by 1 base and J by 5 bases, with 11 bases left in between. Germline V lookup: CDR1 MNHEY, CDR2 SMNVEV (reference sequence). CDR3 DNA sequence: TGTGCCAGCAGTTTATATCCGGGAAACAATGAAAAACTGTTTTTT. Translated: CASSLYPGNNEKLFF.

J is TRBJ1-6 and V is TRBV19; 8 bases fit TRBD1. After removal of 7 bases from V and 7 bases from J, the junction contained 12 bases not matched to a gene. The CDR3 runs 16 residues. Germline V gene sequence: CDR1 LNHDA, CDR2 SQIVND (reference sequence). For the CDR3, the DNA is TGTGCCAGTACCGGACGACAGGGGTCTGTGAATTCACCCCTCCACTTT. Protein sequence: CASTGRQGSVNSPLHF.

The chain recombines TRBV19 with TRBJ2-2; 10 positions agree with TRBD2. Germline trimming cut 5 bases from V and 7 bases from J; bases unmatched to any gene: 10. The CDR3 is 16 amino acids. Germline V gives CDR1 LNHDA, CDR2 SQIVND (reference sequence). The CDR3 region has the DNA TGTGCCAGTAGTCTTCAAGCGGGAGGGCGTCACGGGGAGCTGTTTTTT. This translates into CASSLQAGGRHGELFF.

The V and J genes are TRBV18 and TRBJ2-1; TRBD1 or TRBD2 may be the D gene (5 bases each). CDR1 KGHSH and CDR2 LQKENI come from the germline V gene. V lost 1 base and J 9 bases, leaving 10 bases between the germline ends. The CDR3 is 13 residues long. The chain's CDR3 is CASSPLRDGEQFF. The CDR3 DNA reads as TGTGCCAGCTCACCACTACGGGACGGTGAGCAGTTCTTC.

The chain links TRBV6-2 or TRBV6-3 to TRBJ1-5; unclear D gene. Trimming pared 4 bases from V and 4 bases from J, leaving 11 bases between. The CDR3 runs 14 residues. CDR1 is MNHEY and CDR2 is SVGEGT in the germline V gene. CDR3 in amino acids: CASSLDGWNQPQHF. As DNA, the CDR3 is TGTGCCAGCAGTTTAGACGGATGGAATCAGCCCCAGCATTTT.

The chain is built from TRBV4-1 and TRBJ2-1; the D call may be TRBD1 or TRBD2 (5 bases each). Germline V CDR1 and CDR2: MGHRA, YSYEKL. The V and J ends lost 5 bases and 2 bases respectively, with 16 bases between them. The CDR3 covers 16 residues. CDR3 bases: TGCGCCAGCAGCTTCCGGGACGGCGTTCCCTACAATGAGCAGTTCTTC. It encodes CASSFRDGVPYNEQFF.

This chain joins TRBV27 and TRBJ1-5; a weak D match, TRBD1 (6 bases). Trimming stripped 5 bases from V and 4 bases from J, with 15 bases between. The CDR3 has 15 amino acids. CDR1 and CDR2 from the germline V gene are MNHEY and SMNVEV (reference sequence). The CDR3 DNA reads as TGTGCCAGCAGTAAAACGGACAGTCGGAATCAGCCCCAGCATTTT. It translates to CASSKTDSRNQPQHF.

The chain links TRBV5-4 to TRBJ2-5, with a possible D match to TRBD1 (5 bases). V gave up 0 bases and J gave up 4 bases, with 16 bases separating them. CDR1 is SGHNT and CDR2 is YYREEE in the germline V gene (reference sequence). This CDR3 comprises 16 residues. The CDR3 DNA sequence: TGTGCCAGCAGCTTGGCCACTCAGGGCCTGGGAGAGACCCAGTACTTC. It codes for CASSLATQGLGETQYF.

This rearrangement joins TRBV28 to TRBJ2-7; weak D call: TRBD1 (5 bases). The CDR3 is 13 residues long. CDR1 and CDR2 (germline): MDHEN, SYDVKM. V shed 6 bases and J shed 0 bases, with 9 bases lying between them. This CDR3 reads CASSRVHSYEQYF. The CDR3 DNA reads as TGTGCCAGCAGCAGGGTACACTCCTACGAGCAGTACTTC.

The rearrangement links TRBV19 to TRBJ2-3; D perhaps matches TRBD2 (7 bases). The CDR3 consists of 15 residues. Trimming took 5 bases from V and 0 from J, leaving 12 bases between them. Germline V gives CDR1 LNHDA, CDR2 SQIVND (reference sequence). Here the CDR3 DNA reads TGTGCCAGTAGTGGGGGGGACACTAGCACAGATACGCAGTATTTT. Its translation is CASSGGDTSTDTQYF.